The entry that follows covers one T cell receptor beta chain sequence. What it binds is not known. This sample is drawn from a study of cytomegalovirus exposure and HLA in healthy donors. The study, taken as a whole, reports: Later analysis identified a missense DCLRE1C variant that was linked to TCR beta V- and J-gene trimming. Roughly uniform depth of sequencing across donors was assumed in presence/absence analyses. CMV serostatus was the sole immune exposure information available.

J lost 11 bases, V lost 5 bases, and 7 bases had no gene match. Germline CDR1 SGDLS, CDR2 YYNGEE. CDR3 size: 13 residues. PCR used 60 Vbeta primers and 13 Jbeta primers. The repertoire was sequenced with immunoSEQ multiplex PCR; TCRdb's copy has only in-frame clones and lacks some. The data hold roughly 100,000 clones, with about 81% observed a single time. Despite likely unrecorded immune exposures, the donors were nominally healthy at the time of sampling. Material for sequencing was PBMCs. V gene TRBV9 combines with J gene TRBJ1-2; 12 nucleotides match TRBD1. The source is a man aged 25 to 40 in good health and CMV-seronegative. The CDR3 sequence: CASRVGDRGPYTF. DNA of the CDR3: TGTGCCAGCAGGGTTGGGGACAGGGGGCCTTACACCTTC.